The T cell receptor (beta chain) under discussion was sequenced for a study of tumor-infiltrating lymphocytes in oesophageal squamous cell carcinoma. CDR1 and CDR2 (germline): SGHVS, FQNEAQ. The length of the CDR3 is 15 residues. Via MiXCR, TCRdb re-called the PCR reads, giving one row per CDR3 protein. Of 10,000 to 15,000 distinct CDR3 sequences listed, around 50% are singletons. The chain links TRBV7-8 to TRBJ2-1; 8 nucleotides match TRBD2. The J call is uncertain, as TRBJ2-5 better fits the DNA end. This receptor was identified in a female donor with esophageal squamous cell carcinoma. Sequencing was done on a sample of esophageal tumor tissue. The CDR3 DNA sequence: TGTGCCAGCAGCTTAGACGGGGGGGCCGGCGAGACCCAGTACTTC. This codes for CASSLDGGAGETQYF.